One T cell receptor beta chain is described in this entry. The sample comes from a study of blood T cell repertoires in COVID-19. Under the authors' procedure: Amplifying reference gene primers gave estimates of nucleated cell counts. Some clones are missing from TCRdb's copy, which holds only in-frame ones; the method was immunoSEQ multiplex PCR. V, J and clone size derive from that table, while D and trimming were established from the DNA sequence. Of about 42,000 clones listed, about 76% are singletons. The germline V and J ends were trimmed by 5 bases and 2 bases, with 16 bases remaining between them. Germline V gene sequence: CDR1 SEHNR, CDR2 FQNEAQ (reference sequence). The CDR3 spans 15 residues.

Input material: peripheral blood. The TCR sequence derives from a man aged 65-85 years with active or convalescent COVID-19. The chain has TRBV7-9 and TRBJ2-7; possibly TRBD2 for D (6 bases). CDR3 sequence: CASSSHSRRAYEQYF. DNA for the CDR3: TGTGCCAGCAGCAGCCACTCGCGGAGGGCCTACGAGCAGTACTTC.